This TCR beta chain was obtained from a study of T cell repertoires in cytomegalovirus infection. Study in general: Well-studied HLA-B-restricted epitopes and recently identified HLA-C-restricted epitopes of CMV were both used in the study. Public TCR beta signatures marked donors with CMV infection and the matching HLA. Whole-study results and caveats: The ex vivo response was dominated by HLA-C-restricted CMV-specific TCR beta clonotypes. CMV carriers with the relevant HLA were identified by cumulative public TCR beta family frequency.

Trimming removed 0 bases from V and 6 bases from J, with 5 bases in between. CDR1 SEHNR and CDR2 FQNEAQ come from the germline V gene (reference sequence). The CDR3 loop spans 12 amino acids. This clonotype was recorded a few times. Its cognate antigen is unknown. MiXCR was run by TCRdb on the reads, yielding one entry per CDR3 protein. The top ten clones hold about three quarters of a sample with 75,000 to 100,000 distinct CDR3 sequences, about 29% of them seen once. Specimen: CD8+ T cells from cultured PBMCs, collected from culture after CMV antigen stimulation. The V call is TRBV7-9, the J call TRBJ1-1; D is undetermined. The clonotype comes from a human donor in good health (CMV status not recorded). Some clones in this sample may be carry-over from other donors' samples. The CDR3 nucleotides are TGTGCCAGCAGCTTAGCTCCCGCTGAAGCTTTCTTT. Translated: CASSLAPAEAFF.